These 27 T cell receptor beta chains share one sample of origin, sequenced in a study of shared T cell receptors in the human thymus. Sequencing was performed with immunoSEQ multiplex PCR; in TCRdb, only in-frame clones are kept and a portion is missing. The table records 700,000 or so clones, approximately 85% of them present only once. The data were also submitted as part of a second study, on human thymus T cells.

Material for sequencing was thymocytes. These receptors all stem from a girl in the first two years of life with a congenital heart defect.

The chain links TRBV7-2 to TRBJ1-1; D is possibly TRBD1 (5 bases). CDR1 is SGHTA and CDR2 is FQGNSA in the germline V gene. V was clipped by 5 bases and J by 0 bases, with 16 bases between them. This CDR3 spans 16 amino acids. The CDR3 loop reads CASSPRPGGMNTEAFF. The CDR3, as DNA: TGTGCCAGCAGCCCACGGCCGGGGGGAATGAACACTGAAGCTTTCTTT.

This rearrangement joins TRBV4-3 to TRBJ1-2, with 7 bases matching TRBD1. V lost 0 bases, J lost 13 bases, and 14 bases stayed unmatched. This CDR3 spans 15 amino acids. Looked up from germline, CDR1 is LGHNA and CDR2 is YSLEER. This CDR3 reads CASSQDFGGQPGCTF. The CDR3 coding sequence is TGCGCCAGCAGCCAAGATTTTGGGGGACAGCCTGGTTGCACCTTC.

This clone has more than one count but fewer than ten. The chain links TRBV2 to TRBJ1-6, with 7 nucleotides matching TRBD1. The CDR3 consists of 17 residues. V gave up 11 bases and J gave up 4 bases; unmatched junction bases: 17. Germline lookup yields CDR1 SNHLY and CDR2 FYNNEI. This chain's CDR3 is CASVVGSKQGYNSPLHF. The CDR3 DNA follows: TGTGCCTCAGTAGTGGGCTCTAAACAGGGGTATAATTCACCCCTCCACTTT.

The chain joins TRBV5-4 to TRBJ2-7; TRBD1 matches 10 bases. The CDR3 runs 14 residues. Germline assignment: CDR1 SGHNT and CDR2 YYREEE (reference sequence). V gave up 3 bases and J gave up 6 bases; unmatched junction bases: 6. CDR3 DNA: TGTGCCAGCAGCTCACCGGGACAGGGGACCGAGCAGTACTTC. The encoded protein is CASSSPGQGTEQYF. The whole variable domain, remainder taken from reference TRBV5-4 and TRBJ2-7, is ETGVTQSPTHLIKTRGQQVTLRCSSQSGHNTVSWYQQALGQGPQFIFQYYREEENGRGNFPPRFSGLQFPNYSSELNVNALELDDSALYLCASSSPGQGTEQYFGPGTRLTVT.

The chain employs TRBV12-5 and TRBJ2-7, with 9 bases identical to TRBD1. Trimming removed 6 bases from V and 3 bases from J; junction bases left unmatched: 18. This CDR3 is built from 18 residues. Per germline, CDR1 LGHNT and CDR2 FRNRAP. In nucleotides, the CDR3 is TGTGCTAGTGGCCAAGTCACAGGGGGCAACCTTCTTTTCTACGAGCAGTACTTC. The encoded protein is CASGQVTGGNLLFYEQYF.

The rearrangement uses TRBV7-8 and TRBJ1-2; maybe TRBD1 (5 bases). The ends were cut back, 9 bases at V and 2 bases at J, with 16 bases in the middle. The CDR3 has 14 residues. The germline V gene encodes CDR1 SGHVS and CDR2 FQNEAQ. The CDR3 bases are TGTGCCAGAAGATCTAGCGGGGGGAACTATGGCTACACCTTC. Its translation is CARRSSGGNYGYTF.

The chain has TRBV15 and TRBJ1-5; no clear D. Trimming removed 0 bases from V and 0 bases from J, with 6 bases in between. The CDR3 extends over 15 amino acids. Germline loops: CDR1 LNHNV, CDR2 YYDKDF (reference sequence). Written as DNA, the CDR3 is TGTGCCACCAGCAGAGACCCTTATAGCAATCAGCCCCAGCATTTT. Translation: CATSRDPYSNQPQHF.

The gene calls are TRBV5-1 and TRBJ1-2, with unresolved D. Trimming pared 5 bases from V and 8 bases from J, leaving 10 bases between. The CDR3 runs to 11 residues. Germline V lookup: CDR1 SGHRS, CDR2 YFSETQ. CDR3 DNA sequence: TGCGCCAGCAGACAGACGGGAGGCTACACCTTC. This sequence encodes CASRQTGGYTF.

CDR3 in amino acids: CASSSQGAMNTEAFF. The CDR3 nucleotides are TGTGCCAGCAGCTCCCAGGGGGCGATGAACACTGAAGCTTTCTTT. V usage is TRBV7-9 and J usage is TRBJ1-1; 8 bases are shared with TRBD1. CDR3 size: 15 residues. V gave up 4 bases and J gave up 0 bases; unmatched junction bases: 4. Looked up from germline, CDR1 is SEHNR and CDR2 is FQNEAQ (reference sequence).

This chain uses TRBV5-6 with TRBJ2-2, with 7 bases that match TRBD1. Unmatched junction bases numbered 14, after V lost 2 bases and J lost 4 bases. The CDR3 has 18 residues. From germline, CDR1 is SGHDT and CDR2 YYEEEE. The CDR3 DNA reads as TGTGCCAGCAGCTTCACATACCTCCGGGACAGAGCCACCGGGGAGCTGTTTTTT. Translation: CASSFTYLRDRATGELFF.

In nucleotides, the CDR3 is TGTGCCAGCTCACCAATGGGGGGGCCATTCCTAAATAACTATGGCTACACCTTC. Translating gives CASSPMGGPFLNNYGYTF. The V and J genes are TRBV18 and TRBJ1-2; maybe TRBD1 (6 bases). Trimming took 2 bases from V and 1 from J, leaving 20 bases between them. Germline V gives CDR1 KGHSH, CDR2 LQKENI. The CDR3 loop spans 18 amino acids.

The chain joins TRBV4-3 to TRBJ2-7, with D possibly matching TRBD1 (6 bases). Trimming stripped 1 base from V and 0 bases from J, with 10 bases between. Per the germline V gene, CDR1 is LGHNA and CDR2 is YSLEER. The CDR3 totals 15 residues. The CDR3 is CASSQATGISYEQYF. Here the CDR3 DNA reads TGCGCCAGCAGCCAAGCTACAGGGATCTCCTACGAGCAGTACTTC.

This chain links TRBV9 with TRBJ1-2; maybe TRBD1 (6 bases). V was shortened by 1 base and J by 4 bases, with 11 bases between the two germline ends. The length of the CDR3 is 14 residues. Germline V CDR1 and CDR2: SGDLS, YYNGEE. CDR3 sequence reads: CASSVSQGLYGYTF. The CDR3 DNA reads as TGTGCCAGCAGCGTATCCCAGGGGCTCTATGGCTACACCTTC.

The chain has TRBV2 and TRBJ2-2; D perhaps matches TRBD1 (6 bases). V was cut by 6 bases and J by 3 bases, with 14 bases left in between. This CDR3 is 15 amino acids long. Germline CDR1 and CDR2: SNHLY and FYNNEI. The CDR3 DNA reads as TGTGCCAGCAGAGAGGGGGAGCTGGACACCGGGGAGCTGTTTTTT. Translating gives CASREGELDTGELFF.

The V and J genes are TRBV19 and TRBJ2-7; 7 bases agree with TRBD2. V dropped 4 bases and J dropped 3; count of bases not matched to a gene: 3. Germline CDR1 is LNHDA and CDR2 is SQIVND (reference sequence). The CDR3 spans 13 residues. The CDR3 is CASSTTSDYEQYF. In DNA, the CDR3 is TGTGCCAGTAGTACCACTAGCGACTACGAGCAGTACTTC.

The V call is TRBV23-1, the J call TRBJ2-5; possible D gene TRBD1, 6 bases. TRBV23-1 is labeled an ORF, and its function is uncertain. The CDR3 spans 17 residues. Between the trimmed V and J ends, which lost 0 bases and 2 bases, there was a span of 16 bases. The CDR3 here is CASSQSLRGNVQETQYF. CDR3 DNA sequence: TGCGCCAGCAGTCAATCTCTAAGGGGGAACGTACAAGAGACCCAGTACTTC.

This clone was recorded only once. The V gene is TRBV9, the J gene TRBJ1-1; D gene ambiguous. The V end was cut by 4 bases, the J end by 8 bases, with 18 bases between. The CDR3 runs to 14 residues. The germline V gene encodes CDR1 SGDLS and CDR2 YYNGEE. CDR3: CASSPPTAQIEAFF. The CDR3 DNA follows: TGTGCCAGCAGCCCCCCCACCGCACAGATCGAAGCTTTCTTT.

The J gene is TRBJ2-7, the V gene TRBV27, with TRBD1 matching 9 bases. J lost 4 bases, V lost 5 bases, and 12 bases had no gene match. The CDR3 has 16 amino acids. Germline values: CDR1 MNHEY, CDR2 SMNVEV (reference sequence). The CDR3 loop is CASSPERDRERYEQYF. The CDR3 DNA reads TGTGCCAGCAGTCCCGAGCGGGACAGGGAAAGGTACGAGCAGTACTTC.

This chain connects TRBV6-1 to TRBJ2-1, with 10 bases fitting TRBD1. This CDR3 has 14 residues. With V trimmed by 8 bases and J by 8 bases, 9 bases remained unmatched. Germline values: CDR1 MNHNS, CDR2 SASEGT. The CDR3 loop reads CASWSDRGPDEQFF. Written as DNA, the CDR3 is TGTGCCAGCTGGAGTGACAGGGGGCCGGATGAGCAGTTCTTC.

The gene calls are TRBV12-2 and TRBJ1-2. TRBV12-2 is given as a pseudogene. The CDR3 extends over 18 amino acids. The CDR3 region is CASRFHVRRDRGNYGYTF. In DNA form, the CDR3 reads TGTGCAAGTCGCTTCCACGTCCGGAGGGATCGCGGTAACTATGGCTACACCTTC.

This chain uses TRBV29-1 with TRBJ2-3; possible D gene TRBD1, 5 bases. This CDR3 has 14 residues. V was pared by 1 base and J by 1 base, with 9 bases between. Germline V gene data show CDR1 as SQVTM and CDR2 as ANQGSEA. The DNA of the CDR3 is TGCAGCGTTGAAGGGGGCTTTGGCACAGATACGCAGTATTTT. Translated: CSVEGGFGTDTQYF.

The rearrangement links TRBV25-1 to TRBJ1-1; D uncertain. Germline loops: CDR1 MGHDK, CDR2 SYGVNS. V was cut by 0 bases and J by 8 bases, with 10 bases left in between. The length of the CDR3 is 13 residues. CDR3 amino acids: CASSEYEPREAFF. In DNA, the CDR3 is TGTGCCAGCAGTGAATACGAGCCTAGGGAAGCTTTCTTT.

The rearrangement joins TRBV28 to TRBJ2-7; D is perhaps TRBD1 (5 bases). This CDR3 contains 15 residues. V gave up 0 bases and J gave up 3 bases, with 12 bases separating them. Germline-derived CDR1 and CDR2 are MDHEN and SYDVKM. The CDR3 here is CASSLWLGQFYEQYF. The CDR3 nucleotides read TGTGCCAGCAGTTTATGGTTGGGGCAGTTCTACGAGCAGTACTTC.

This chain joins TRBV7-6 and TRBJ1-1, with a weak D call TRBD1 (5 bases). From germline, CDR1 is SGHVS and CDR2 FNYEAQ. Trimming stripped 3 bases from V and 6 bases from J, with 11 bases between. This CDR3 contains 13 residues. The CDR3 reads CASSFGGIPEAFF. The CDR3 DNA reads TGTGCCAGCAGCTTCGGGGGTATTCCTGAAGCTTTCTTT.

The rearrangement uses TRBV10-3 and TRBJ2-1; 8 bases are shared with TRBD2. V lost 4 bases and J lost 0; bases outside the gene matches: 5. This CDR3 region has 16 residues. Per germline, CDR1 ENHRY and CDR2 SYGVKD. CDR3 sequence reads: CAISGSGGASYNEQFF. The CDR3 bases are TGTGCCATCAGTGGAAGCGGGGGCGCCTCCTACAATGAGCAGTTCTTC.

A note on this clone: The junction and the germline gene differ at one end; a read error may be behind it. V gene TRBV28 combines with J gene TRBJ2-1, with D maybe TRBD1 (6 bases). The CDR3 loop spans 10 amino acids. Germline CDR1 MDHEN, CDR2 SYDVKM. As DNA, the CDR3 is TGTGCCAGCAGTGGGACAATCCGGATCTTC. It codes for CASSGTIRIF.

The chain carries TRBV18 and TRBJ1-6; a weak D match, TRBD1 (6 bases). The CDR3 has 14 residues. The V gene lost 0 bases and the J gene lost 9 bases, with 9 bases spanning the gap. Germline assignment: CDR1 KGHSH and CDR2 LQKENI. The CDR3 protein is CASSPPDRSSPLHF. Here the CDR3 DNA reads TGTGCCAGCTCACCACCTGACAGGTCTTCACCCCTCCACTTT.